This T cell receptor (beta chain) was sequenced in a study of cytomegalovirus exposure and HLA in healthy donors. The CDR3 has 13 residues. V lost 7 bases and J lost 5, with 18 bases in between. The germline V gene encodes CDR1 SQVTM and CDR2 ANQGSEA. 60 Vbeta and 13 Jbeta primers were used in PCR. Measured with immunoSEQ multiplex PCR; TCRdb has only the in-frame clones, and not every one. In the table there are approximately 140,000 clones, about 80% of which are singletons. The chain recombines TRBV29-1 with TRBJ2-7, with TRBD2 as a possible D gene (5 bases). Sequencing used PBMCs. This TCR derives from a woman in her 40s in good health and CMV-seronegative. CDR3 sequence reads: CSAVAGLLDEQYF. CDR3 DNA sequence: TGCAGCGCCGTAGCCGGACTGTTAGACGAGCAGTACTTC.